What follows describes a single TCR beta chain. Primers used in a second PCR of roughly 6 to 11 cycles were a sample-barcoded 5' primer and a J-beta primer mix. TCRdb redid the calling of the 5' RACE reads with MiXCR, one entry per CDR3 protein. The sample holds fewer than 1,200,000 distinct CDR3 sequences, 25% seen once. This specimen belongs to a study of blood T cells in healthy people across ages. V dropped 5 bases and J dropped 0 bases, with 14 bases sitting between them. The germline gives CDR1 SGHDN, CDR2 FVKESK. The CDR3 has 16 residues. The same specimen was also included in a second study, on T cells of mothers and their children.

The sample comprised blood. This TCR was recovered from a girl aged 2 to 10 in good health. The J gene is TRBJ2-1, the V gene TRBV14; unclear D gene. CDR3 nucleotide sequence: TGTGCCAGCAGCAATCTAGGAGTCACCTCCTACAATGAGCAGTTCTTC. As protein: CASSNLGVTSYNEQFF.